The 9 T cell receptor beta chains presented below share a single source sample, sequenced in a study of blood T cell repertoires in COVID-19. TCRdb's table, derived via immunoSEQ multiplex PCR, lists solely in-frame clones and lacks some. Found here are some 120,000 clones, roughly 90% of them singletons; the top ten hold over 3.5%. Sample: peripheral blood. These receptors originate from a man aged 45-60 years with active COVID-19.

The rearrangement joins TRBV6-5 to TRBJ1-6; a possible D gene is TRBD1 (6 bases). CDR3 length equals 15 residues. The germline V and J ends were trimmed by 2 bases and 10 bases, with 15 bases remaining between them. CDR1 and CDR2 (germline): MNHEY, SVGAGI. The CDR3 DNA sequence: TGTGCCAGCAGTTACGCTGACAGGAAGGGCTCACCCCTCCACTTT. Its protein product is CASSYADRKGSPLHF.

Concerning this clone itself: A read error may be the cause here, since a much bigger clone is one base away. The chain couples TRBV5-4 to TRBJ1-3; 8 bases agree with TRBD1. The CDR3 runs to 14 residues. The germline V gene encodes CDR1 SGHNT and CDR2 YYREEE (reference sequence). V shed 4 bases, J shed 2 bases, and the junction held 2 bases outside the gene matches. The CDR3 spells CASSPGGPGNTIYF. The CDR3 nucleotides read TGTGCCAGCAGCCCAGGGGGCCCTGGAAACACCATATATTTT.

This sequence joins TRBV11-3 and TRBJ2-1; 8 bases match TRBD1. This CDR3 spans 14 amino acids. CDR1 SGHNT and CDR2 YENEEA come from the germline V gene. V shed 1 base and J 8 bases; nucleotides not matched to a gene: 4. The CDR3 DNA reads TGTGCCAGCAGCTTAGGGACAGGGACCTATGAGCAGTTCTTC. Translation: CASSLGTGTYEQFF.

V is TRBV11-2 and J is TRBJ2-3, with 8 bases aligning to TRBD2. The trim removed 5 bases at V and 5 bases at J, leaving 9 bases unmatched. The CDR3 has 15 residues. Germline-derived CDR1 and CDR2 are SGHAT and FQNNGV. DNA for the CDR3: TGTGCCAGCAGCCCCATGGGACTAGTTGTAGATACGCAGTATTTT. Its translation is CASSPMGLVVDTQYF.

V is TRBV5-1 and J is TRBJ2-3; TRBD2 matches at 11 bases. V lost 4 bases, J lost 1 base, and 2 bases stayed unmatched. This CDR3 contains 15 residues. Germline lookup yields CDR1 SGHRS and CDR2 YFSETQ. CDR3 DNA sequence: TGCGCCAGCAGCCCGGGACTAGCGGGCACAGATACGCAGTATTTT. Amino acids: CASSPGLAGTDTQYF.

This rearrangement joins TRBV5-6 to TRBJ1-2; D is perhaps TRBD1 (6 bases). Germline CDR1 is SGHDT and CDR2 is YYEEEE. The V gene lost 6 bases and the J gene lost 1 base, with 13 bases spanning the gap. The CDR3 is made up of 14 amino acids. This CDR3 is CASTPQGSNYGYTF. CDR3 nucleotide sequence: TGTGCCAGCACCCCACAGGGAAGTAACTATGGCTACACCTTC.

This chain joins TRBV29-1 and TRBJ2-3; TRBD1 agrees at 8 bases. CDR3 size: 16 residues. Per germline, CDR1 SQVTM and CDR2 ANQGSEA. V was clipped by 4 bases and J by 0 bases; unmatched bases: 9. CDR3: CSVVAAGGVSTDTQYF. The DNA of the CDR3 is TGCAGCGTTGTGGCGGCAGGGGGCGTGAGCACAGATACGCAGTATTTT.

The rearrangement uses TRBV6-5 and TRBJ1-1, with 7 bases lining up with TRBD1. This CDR3 spans 15 amino acids. The J segment lost 1 base and the V segment lost 3 bases, leaving 5 bases of the junction unmatched. The germline V gene encodes CDR1 MNHEY and CDR2 SVGAGI. CDR3 sequence reads: CASSYADRRNTEAFF. The CDR3 nucleotides read TGTGCCAGCAGTTATGCGGACAGGAGGAACACTGAAGCTTTCTTT.

CDR3 nucleotide sequence: TGCGCCAGCAGCGTCTATACTAGCACCCTGATCTACAATGAGCAGTTCTTC. The encoded protein is CASSVYTSTLIYNEQFF. The chain recombines TRBV5-1 with TRBJ2-1; TRBD2 is a possible D gene (6 bases). This CDR3 is 17 amino acids long. Trimming left V 4 bases short and J 3 bases short, with 20 bases between. Germline lookup yields CDR1 SGHRS and CDR2 YFSETQ.